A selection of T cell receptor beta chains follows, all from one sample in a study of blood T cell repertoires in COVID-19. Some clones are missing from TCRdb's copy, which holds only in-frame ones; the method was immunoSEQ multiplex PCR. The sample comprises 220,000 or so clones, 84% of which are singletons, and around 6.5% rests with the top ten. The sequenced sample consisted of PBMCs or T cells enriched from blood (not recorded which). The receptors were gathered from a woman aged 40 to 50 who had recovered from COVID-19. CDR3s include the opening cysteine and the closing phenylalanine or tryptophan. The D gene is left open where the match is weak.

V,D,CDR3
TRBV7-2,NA,CASSLFPPASVDIQYF
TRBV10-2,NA,CASSETRASGYTF
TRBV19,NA,CASSTSLLGNQPQHF
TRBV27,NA,CASSLDFGKFSTYNSPLHF
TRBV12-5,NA,CASGLIGGGELFF
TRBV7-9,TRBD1,CASSLTWTGGEYNEQFF
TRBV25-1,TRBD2,CASSDPSAGGTGELFF
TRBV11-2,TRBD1,CASSSGQGYNEQFF
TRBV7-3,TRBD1,CASSPTGGNYGYTF
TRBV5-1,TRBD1,CASSLLPGQQETQYF
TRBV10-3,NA,CAIRASLTSSYNEQFF
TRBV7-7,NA,CASSLGLGDTGELFF
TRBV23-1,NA,CASSQMDKDLIEKLFF
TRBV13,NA,CASSLRPGQGNGQFF
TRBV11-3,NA,CASSLKDRYEKLFF
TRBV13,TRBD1,CASSSGTGSGNTIYF
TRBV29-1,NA,CSVEQGIGGNTIYF
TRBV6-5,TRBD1,CASSLGGQGTEKLFF
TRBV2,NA,CASSVTGVGGYEQYF
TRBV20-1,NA,CSASTAGRSYEQYF
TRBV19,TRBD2,CASSIVAGVDEQYF
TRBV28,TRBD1,CASRGQGNTEAFF
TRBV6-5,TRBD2,CASRSGTASYNEQFF
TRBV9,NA,CASSSSRGAAGANVLTF
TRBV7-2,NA,CASSYLSAEAFF
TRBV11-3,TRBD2,CASSLTSGSADTQYF
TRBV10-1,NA,CASSEIRGPTGELFF
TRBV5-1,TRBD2,CASSPLSLTSGWKKTQYF
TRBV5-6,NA,CASSFFTVGTLAKNIQYF
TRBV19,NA,CASSIMGSISGNTIYF
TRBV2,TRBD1,CASSDDRGSTYEQYF
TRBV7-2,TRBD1,CASSLNRGTTNEKLFF
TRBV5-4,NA,CASSSTAYQETQYF
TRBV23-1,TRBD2,CASSLDTRGDEQFF
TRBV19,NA,CASSILGPNSGANVLTF
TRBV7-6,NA,CASSPAHGWRTEAFF
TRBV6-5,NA,CASSYSRGQETQYF
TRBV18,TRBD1,CASSPGQGNYQPQHF
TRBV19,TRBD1,CASNHRGSYNEQFF
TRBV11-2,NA,CASSPIGGALGYTF
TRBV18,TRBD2,CASSSGTSGSGTDTQYF
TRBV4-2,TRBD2,CASSPMTLGAAGGLNEQFF
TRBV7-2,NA,CASSTQLAGFTEAFF
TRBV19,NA,CASTPWGRVFMNTEAFF